Presented here are 3 T cell receptor beta chains from one specimen sequenced in a study of control samples from healthy donors and cancer patients (dated by TCRdb to the early 2020s). The library was produced with the immunoSEQ multiplex PCR assay. TCRdb re-hosts the immuneACCESS table, in-frame sequences only. Its copies lack some clones; in the studies checked, an unresolved V gene accounts for under half of them, and the cause for the rest is not known. The sample table holds about 160,000 clones, of which 92% were seen once. The top ten clones comprise roughly 0.64% of the sample. Sequenced: blood. The receptors come from a woman in her 30s in good health.

The gene calls are TRBV7-9 and TRBJ2-1, with D perhaps matching TRBD2 (5 bases). The CDR3 extends over 14 amino acids. Germline CDR1 reads SEHNR; CDR2 reads FQNEAQ (reference sequence). Trimming pared 9 bases from V and 1 base from J, leaving 13 bases between. As DNA, the CDR3 is TGTGCCAGTTTTGGCACTAGTTCCTACAATGAGCAGTTCTTC. The encoded protein is CASFGTSSYNEQFF.

This rearrangement joins TRBV27 to TRBJ2-1; D not resolved. The V and J ends lost 2 bases and 7 bases respectively, with 6 bases between them. Looked up from germline, CDR1 is MNHEY and CDR2 is SMNVEV (reference sequence). CDR3 length: 12 residues. The CDR3 spells CASSLAGNEQFF. CDR3 DNA sequence: TGTGCCAGCAGTTTAGCTGGGAATGAGCAGTTCTTC.

This clone was detected only a few times. The chain employs TRBV7-3 and TRBJ1-5; TRBD1 matches 9 bases. The germline V gene encodes CDR1 SGHTA and CDR2 FQGTGA. J was trimmed by 6 bases and V by 7 bases; bases with no gene match: 10. The CDR3 sequence is 15 residues long. This CDR3 reads CASTFRQGVSQPQHF. CDR3 coding DNA: TGTGCCAGCACCTTTCGACAGGGGGTAAGTCAGCCCCAGCATTTT. Full variable domain (rest looked up from reference TRBV7-3 and TRBJ1-5): GAGVSQTPSNKVTEKGKYVELRCDPISGHTALYWYRQSLGQGPEFLIYFQGTGAADDSGLPNDRFFAVRPEGSVSTLKIQRTERGDSAVYLCASTFRQGVSQPQHFGDGTRLSIL.